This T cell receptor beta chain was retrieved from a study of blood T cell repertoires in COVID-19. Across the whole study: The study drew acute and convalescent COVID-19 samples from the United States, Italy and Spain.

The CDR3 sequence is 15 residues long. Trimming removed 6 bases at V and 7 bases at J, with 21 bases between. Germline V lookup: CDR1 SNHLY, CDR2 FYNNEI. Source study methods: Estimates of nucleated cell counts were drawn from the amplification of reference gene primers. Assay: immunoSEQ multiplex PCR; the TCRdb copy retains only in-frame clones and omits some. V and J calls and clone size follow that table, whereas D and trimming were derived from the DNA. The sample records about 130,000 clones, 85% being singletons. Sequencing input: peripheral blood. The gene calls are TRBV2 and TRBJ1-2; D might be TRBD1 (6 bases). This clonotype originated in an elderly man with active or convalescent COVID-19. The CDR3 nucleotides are TGTGCCAGCAGCATCCGGGGACGGGGGGCCACTGGCTACACCTTC. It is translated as CASSIRGRGATGYTF.